This T cell receptor beta chain was sequenced during a study of shared clonotypes between healthy human individuals. The CDR3 runs 15 residues. The ends lost 5 bases at V and 4 bases at J; junction bases unmatched: 8. Germline values: CDR1 SGHAT, CDR2 FQNNGV. The table came from immunoSEQ multiplex PCR; TCRdb's copy has only in-frame clones and leaves some out. The sample consists of a few million clones, around nine tenths of them appearing once. Study results and limitations: When compared with the clonotypes that were shared by all four sorted-subset donors, the non-shared clonotypes turned out to have lower generation probabilities. Sampling used blood alone; tissue repertoires probably differ. Sorted-subset samples were not fully sequenced, rarefaction indicated.

Comment on this clone: Its antigen is not identified.

This TCR was recovered from a young man in good health. Sample: naive CD4+ T cells sorted from blood. Subset here: CD45RA+ positively selected. V and J are TRBV11-2 and TRBJ2-1; 7 nucleotides agree with TRBD1. For the CDR3, the DNA is TGTGCCAGCAGCCCCCTACAGGGGAAGTACAATGAGCAGTTCTTC. Translating it yields CASSPLQGKYNEQFF.